A single T cell receptor beta chain is shown here with its context. Its specificity is not known. This record belongs to a study of a mutant IDH1 vaccine in newly diagnosed glioma. Study-level points and caveats: Most patients, 90% to 95%, showed vaccine-induced immune responses.

Germline CDR1 is MGHRA and CDR2 is YSYEKL. V was pared by 5 bases and J by 0 bases, with 11 bases between. CDR3 size: 14 residues. Sequenced by immunoSEQ multiplex PCR; TCRdb stores in-frame clones only, minus some. The sample shows tens of thousands of clones, approximately 92% of them seen only once. Indicated time point: week 35, safety follow-up. Alongside topical imiquimod, each dose of vaccine comprised 300 ug of mutant IDH1 20-mer peptide. Donors had new WHO grade 3 or 4 IDH1-mutant, ATRX-lost astrocytomas. The sequencing used PBMCs, collected from a glioma patient whose treatment included an IDH1 peptide vaccine. The TCR was taken from a man between 50 and 59 years old with glioma. The gene calls are TRBV4-1 and TRBJ2-7; D gene ambiguous. DNA for the CDR3: TGCGCCAGCAGCGCCCGGACGGCCTCCTACGAGCAGTACTTC. Translating it yields CASSARTASYEQYF.